This T cell receptor (beta chain) originates from a study of siplizumab effects on memory and regulatory T cells. V was shortened by 2 bases and J by 0 bases, with 17 bases between the two germline ends. There are 17 residues in the CDR3. CDR1 is SGHVS, CDR2 FQNEAQ, per germline. Per sample, the assay covered approximately 91,000 TCR templates. Data came from immunoSEQ multiplex PCR; TCRdb stores just in-frame clones and leaves some out. The sample carries some 100,000 clones, around 94% recorded once. The chain has TRBV7-8 and TRBJ2-7, with D hard to call. The sequenced sample consisted of non-Treg CD4+ T cells sorted from blood. The source of this sequence is a human donor in good health. The CDR3, as DNA: TGTGCCAGCAGCTTAATCTCGACGGAAGTCGCCTCCTACGAGCAGTACTTC. Encoded protein: CASSLISTEVASYEQYF.